This is a list of T cell receptor beta chains from one sample in a study of T cell repertoires in cytomegalovirus infection. TCRdb reanalysed the reads using MiXCR and keeps one entry per CDR3 protein. This sample carries approximately 250,000 distinct CDR3 sequences, roughly 12% of them seen once, and the ten largest clones take 1.5% to 2%. Sequenced: PBMCs. Receptors were obtained from a human donor in good health (CMV status not recorded). Some clones in this sample may be carry-over from other donors' samples. Both conserved end residues are part of each CDR3. Each record gives: J gene, CDR3 length, V gene, CDR3 protein.

J gene: TRBJ2-2; CDR3 length: 18; V gene: TRBV14; CDR3 protein: CASSQDDKGNTNTGELFF
J gene: TRBJ1-3; CDR3 length: 19; V gene: TRBV7-9; CDR3 protein: CASSLARGSYRGPGNTIYF
J gene: TRBJ2-5; CDR3 length: 15; V gene: TRBV7-2; CDR3 protein: CASSIVGGPGETQYF
J gene: TRBJ2-3; CDR3 length: 16; V gene: TRBV14; CDR3 protein: CASSQGIAEYTDTQYF
J gene: TRBJ2-1; CDR3 length: 13; V gene: TRBV7-9; CDR3 protein: CASSLGSIQWRFF
J gene: TRBJ2-3; CDR3 length: 16; V gene: TRBV28; CDR3 protein: CASSFGREERTDTQYF
J gene: TRBJ1-5; CDR3 length: 17; V gene: TRBV6-2/TRBV6-3; CDR3 protein: CASSYRAPQGSSGAQHF
J gene: TRBJ1-4; CDR3 length: 16; V gene: TRBV7-9; CDR3 protein: CASSLSDRPGDEKLFF
J gene: TRBJ2-2; CDR3 length: 14; V gene: TRBV2; CDR3 protein: CASNERGQGGELFF
J gene: TRBJ1-1; CDR3 length: 13; V gene: TRBV29-1; CDR3 protein: CSDSGHSNTEAFF
J gene: TRBJ2-1; CDR3 length: 14; V gene: TRBV19; CDR3 protein: CASSRRAGDNEQFF
J gene: TRBJ2-1; CDR3 length: 16; V gene: TRBV7-2; CDR3 protein: CASSLAEGGSYNEQFF
J gene: TRBJ1-3; CDR3 length: 16; V gene: TRBV7-2; CDR3 protein: CASSLRGPDSGNTIYF
J gene: TRBJ2-5; CDR3 length: 16; V gene: TRBV7-2; CDR3 protein: CASNKGLAGRAETQYF
J gene: TRBJ1-2; CDR3 length: 15; V gene: TRBV28; CDR3 protein: CASSSGQGLRDGYTF
J gene: TRBJ2-1; CDR3 length: 15; V gene: TRBV28; CDR3 protein: CASSLGGTLRNEQFF
J gene: TRBJ1-3; CDR3 length: 14; V gene: TRBV7-7; CDR3 protein: CASSPNLGGNTIYF
J gene: TRBJ2-1; CDR3 length: 15; V gene: TRBV2; CDR3 protein: CASSADSGPYNEQFF
J gene: TRBJ2-2; CDR3 length: 14; V gene: TRBV5-1; CDR3 protein: CASSLVASTGELFF